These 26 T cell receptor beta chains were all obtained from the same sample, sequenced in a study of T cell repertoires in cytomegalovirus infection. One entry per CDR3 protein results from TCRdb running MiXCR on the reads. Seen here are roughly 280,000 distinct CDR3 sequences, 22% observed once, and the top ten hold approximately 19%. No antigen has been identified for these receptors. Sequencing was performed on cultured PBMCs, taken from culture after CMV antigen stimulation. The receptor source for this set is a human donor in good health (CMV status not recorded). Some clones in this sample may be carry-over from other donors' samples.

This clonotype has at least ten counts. CDR3 coding DNA: TGTGCCAGCAGCATAGGGCCTGACACCTACGAGCAGTACTTC. Translation: CASSIGPDTYEQYF. This sequence joins TRBV7-2 and TRBJ2-7; D is unclear. CDR1 is SGHTA and CDR2 is FQGNSA in the germline V gene. The V and J ends lost 5 bases and 2 bases respectively, with 13 bases between them. The CDR3 consists of 14 residues.

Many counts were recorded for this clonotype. CDR3 bases: TGTGCCAGCAGCGATGTTGGGGGAGTGAACTACGAGCAGTACTTC. This sequence encodes CASSDVGGVNYEQYF. The rearrangement joins TRBV7-2 to TRBJ2-7; the D call may be TRBD1 or TRBD2 (5 bases each). The V gene's germline CDR1 is SGHTA and CDR2 FQGNSA. V dropped 5 bases and J dropped 3 bases, with 17 bases sitting between them. CDR3 size: 15 residues.

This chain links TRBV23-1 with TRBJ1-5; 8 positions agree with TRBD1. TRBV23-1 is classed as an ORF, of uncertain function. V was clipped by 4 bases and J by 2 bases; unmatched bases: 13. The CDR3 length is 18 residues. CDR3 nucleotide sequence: TGCGCCAGCAGTCGCCCACGGGGCACAGGGGGGTGCAATCAGCCCCAGCATTTT. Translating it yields CASSRPRGTGGCNQPQHF.

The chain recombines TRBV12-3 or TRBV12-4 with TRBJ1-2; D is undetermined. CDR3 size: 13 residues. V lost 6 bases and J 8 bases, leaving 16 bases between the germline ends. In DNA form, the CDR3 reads TGTGCCAGCAGCCCCCAAGAGTTTCGGGGCTACACCTTC. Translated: CASSPQEFRGYTF.

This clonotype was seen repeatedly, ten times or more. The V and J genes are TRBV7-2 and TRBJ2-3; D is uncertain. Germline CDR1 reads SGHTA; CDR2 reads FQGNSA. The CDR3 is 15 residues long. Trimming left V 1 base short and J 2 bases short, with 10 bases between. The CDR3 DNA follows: TGTGCCAGCAGCTTAGTTGTGGTGAACACAGATACGCAGTATTTT. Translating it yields CASSLVVVNTDTQYF.

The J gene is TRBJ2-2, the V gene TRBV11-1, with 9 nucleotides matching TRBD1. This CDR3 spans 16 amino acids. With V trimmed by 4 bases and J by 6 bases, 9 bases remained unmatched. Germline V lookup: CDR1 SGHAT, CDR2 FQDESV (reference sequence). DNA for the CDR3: TGTGCCAGCAGCTCCGCCCGGGACAGGGTGGCCGGGGAGCTGTTTTTT. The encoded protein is CASSSARDRVAGELFF.

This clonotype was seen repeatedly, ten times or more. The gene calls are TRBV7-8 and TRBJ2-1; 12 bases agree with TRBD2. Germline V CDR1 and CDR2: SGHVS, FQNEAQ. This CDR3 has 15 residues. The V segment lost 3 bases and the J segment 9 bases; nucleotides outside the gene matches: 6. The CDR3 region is CASSLTGLAGSEQFF. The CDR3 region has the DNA TGTGCCAGCAGCTTGACAGGACTAGCGGGATCTGAGCAGTTCTTC. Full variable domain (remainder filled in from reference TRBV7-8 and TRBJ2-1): GAGVSQSPRYKVAKRGQDVALRCDPISGHVSLFWYQQALGQGPEFLTYFQNEAQLDKSGLPSDRFFAERPEGSVSTLKIQRTQQEDSAVYLCASSLTGLAGSEQFFGPGTRLTVL.

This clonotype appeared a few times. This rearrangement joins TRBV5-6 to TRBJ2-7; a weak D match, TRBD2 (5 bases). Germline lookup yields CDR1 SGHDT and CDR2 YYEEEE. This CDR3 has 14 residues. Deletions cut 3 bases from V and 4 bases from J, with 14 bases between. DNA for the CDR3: TGTGCCAGCAGCTCTCCGCCCCTAGCTTACGAGCAGTACGTC. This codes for CASSSPPLAYEQYV.

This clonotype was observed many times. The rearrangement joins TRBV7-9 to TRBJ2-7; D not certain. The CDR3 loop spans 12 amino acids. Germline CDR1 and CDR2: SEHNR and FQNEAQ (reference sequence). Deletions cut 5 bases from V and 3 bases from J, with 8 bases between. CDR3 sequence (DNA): TGTGCCAGCAGCCCCAATCTCTACGAGCAGTACTTC. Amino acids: CASSPNLYEQYF.

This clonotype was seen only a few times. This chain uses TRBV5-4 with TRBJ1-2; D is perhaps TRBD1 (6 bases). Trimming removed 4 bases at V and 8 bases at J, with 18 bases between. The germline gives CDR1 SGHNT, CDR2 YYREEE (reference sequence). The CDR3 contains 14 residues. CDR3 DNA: TGTGCCAGCAGCGTACTTCGGGACACCGGGGGCTACACCTTC. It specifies CASSVLRDTGGYTF.

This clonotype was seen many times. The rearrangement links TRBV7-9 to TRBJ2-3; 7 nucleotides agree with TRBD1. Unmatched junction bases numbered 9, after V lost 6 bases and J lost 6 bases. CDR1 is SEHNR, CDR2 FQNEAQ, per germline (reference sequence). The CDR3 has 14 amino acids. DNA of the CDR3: TGTGCCAGCAGACTTACAGGGGTGGGCGATACGCAGTATTTT. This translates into CASRLTGVGDTQYF.

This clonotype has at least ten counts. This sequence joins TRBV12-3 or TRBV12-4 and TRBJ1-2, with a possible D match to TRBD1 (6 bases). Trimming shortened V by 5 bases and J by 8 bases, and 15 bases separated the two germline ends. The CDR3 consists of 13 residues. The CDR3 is CASSGQIARGYTF. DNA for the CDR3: TGTGCCAGCAGTGGACAGATCGCTAGAGGCTACACCTTC.

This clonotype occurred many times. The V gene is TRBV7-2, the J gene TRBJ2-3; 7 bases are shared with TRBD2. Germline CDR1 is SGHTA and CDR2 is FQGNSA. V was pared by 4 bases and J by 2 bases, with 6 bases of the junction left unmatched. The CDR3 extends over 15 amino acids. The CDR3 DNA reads TGTGCCAGCAGCTCCTTGGGGACTACCACAGATACGCAGTATTTT. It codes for CASSSLGTTTDTQYF.

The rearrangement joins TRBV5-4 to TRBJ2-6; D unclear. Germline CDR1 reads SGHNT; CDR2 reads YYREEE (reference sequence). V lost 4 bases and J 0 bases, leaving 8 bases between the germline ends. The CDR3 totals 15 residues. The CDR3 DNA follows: TGTGCCAGCAGCCCCGTGATCTCTGGGGCCAACGTCCTGACTTTC. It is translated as CASSPVISGANVLTF.

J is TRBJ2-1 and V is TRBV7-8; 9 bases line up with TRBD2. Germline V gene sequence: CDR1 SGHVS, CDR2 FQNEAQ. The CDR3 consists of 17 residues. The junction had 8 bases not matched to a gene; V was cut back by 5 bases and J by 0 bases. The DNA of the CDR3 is TGTGCCAGCAGCGCCGGGACTAGCCTTAGCTCCTACAATGAGCAGTTCTTC. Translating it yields CASSAGTSLSSYNEQFF.

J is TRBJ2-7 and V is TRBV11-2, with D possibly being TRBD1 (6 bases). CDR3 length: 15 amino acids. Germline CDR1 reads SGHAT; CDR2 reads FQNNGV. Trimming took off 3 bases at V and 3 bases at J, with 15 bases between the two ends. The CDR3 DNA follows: TGTGCCAGCAGCTTTATTCGGGACACCCTCTACGAGCAGTACGTC. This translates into CASSFIRDTLYEQYV.

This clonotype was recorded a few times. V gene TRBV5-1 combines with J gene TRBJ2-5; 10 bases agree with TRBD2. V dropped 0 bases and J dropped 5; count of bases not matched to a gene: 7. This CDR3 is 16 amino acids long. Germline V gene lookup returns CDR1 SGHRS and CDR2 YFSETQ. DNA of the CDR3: TGCGCCAGCAGCTTGGCCCTAGCGGGAGAGGCGGAGACCCAGTACTTC. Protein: CASSLALAGEAETQYF.

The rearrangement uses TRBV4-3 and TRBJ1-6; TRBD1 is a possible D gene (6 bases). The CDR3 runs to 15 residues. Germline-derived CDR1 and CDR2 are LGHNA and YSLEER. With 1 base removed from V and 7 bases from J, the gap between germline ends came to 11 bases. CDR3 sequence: CASSQATGTNSPLHF. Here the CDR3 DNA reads TGCGCCAGCAGCCAAGCCACAGGGACCAATTCACCCCTCCACTTT.

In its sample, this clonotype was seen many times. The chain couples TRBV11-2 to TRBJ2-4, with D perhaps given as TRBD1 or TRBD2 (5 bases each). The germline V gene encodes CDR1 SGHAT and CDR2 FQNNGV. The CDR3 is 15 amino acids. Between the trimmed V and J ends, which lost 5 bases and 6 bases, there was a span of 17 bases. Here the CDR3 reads CASSLQTNGGNIQYF. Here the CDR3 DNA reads TGTGCCAGCAGCCTCCAAACAAATGGGGGAAACATTCAGTACTTC.

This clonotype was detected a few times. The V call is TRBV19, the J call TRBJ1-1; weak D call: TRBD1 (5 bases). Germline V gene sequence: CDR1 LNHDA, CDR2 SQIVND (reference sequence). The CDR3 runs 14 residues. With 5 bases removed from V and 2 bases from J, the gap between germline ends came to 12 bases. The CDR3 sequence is CASSVSRGNTEAFF. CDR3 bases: TGTGCCAGTAGTGTCTCTAGGGGAAACACTGAAGCTTTCTTT. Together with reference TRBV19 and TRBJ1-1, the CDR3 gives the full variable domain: DGGITQSPKYLFRKEGQNVTLSCEQNLNHDAMYWYRQDPGQGLRLIYYSQIVNDFQKGDIAEGYSVSREKKESFPLTVTSAQKNPTAFYLCASSVSRGNTEAFFGQGTRLTVV.

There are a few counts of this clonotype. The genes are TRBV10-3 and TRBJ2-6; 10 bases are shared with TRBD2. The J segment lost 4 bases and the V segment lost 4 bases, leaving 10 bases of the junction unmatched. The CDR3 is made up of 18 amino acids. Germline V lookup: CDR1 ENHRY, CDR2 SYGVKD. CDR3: CAISGSGRALSGANVLTF. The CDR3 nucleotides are TGTGCCATCAGTGGAAGCGGGAGGGCTCTTTCAGGGGCCAACGTCCTGACTTTC.

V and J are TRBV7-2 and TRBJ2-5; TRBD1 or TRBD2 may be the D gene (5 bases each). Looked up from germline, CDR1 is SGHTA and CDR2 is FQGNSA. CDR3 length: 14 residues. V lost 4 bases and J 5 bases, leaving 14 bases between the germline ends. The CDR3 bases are TGTGCCAGCAGCTCCTACTCCAGGGAGGAGACCCAGTACTTC. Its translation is CASSSYSREETQYF. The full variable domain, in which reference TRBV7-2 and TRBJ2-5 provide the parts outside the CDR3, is GAGVSQSPSNKVTEKGKDVELRCDPISGHTALYWYRQSLGQGLEFLIYFQGNSAPDKSGLPSDRFSAERTGGSVSTLTIQRTQQEDSAVYLCASSSYSREETQYFGPGTRLLVL.

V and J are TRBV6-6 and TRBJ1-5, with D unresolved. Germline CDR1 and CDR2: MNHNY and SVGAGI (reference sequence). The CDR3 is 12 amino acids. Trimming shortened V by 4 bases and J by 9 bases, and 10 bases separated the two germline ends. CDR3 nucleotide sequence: TGTGCCAGCAGTTCCACCAAGTTGCCCCAGCATTTT. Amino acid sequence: CASSSTKLPQHF.

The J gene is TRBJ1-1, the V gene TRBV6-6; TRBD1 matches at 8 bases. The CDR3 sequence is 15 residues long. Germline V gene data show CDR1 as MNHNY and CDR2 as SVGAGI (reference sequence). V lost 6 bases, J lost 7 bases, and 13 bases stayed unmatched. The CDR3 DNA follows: TGTGCCAGCAGGTCGGGACAGGAACTCCGTATTGAAGCTTTCTTT. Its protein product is CASRSGQELRIEAFF.

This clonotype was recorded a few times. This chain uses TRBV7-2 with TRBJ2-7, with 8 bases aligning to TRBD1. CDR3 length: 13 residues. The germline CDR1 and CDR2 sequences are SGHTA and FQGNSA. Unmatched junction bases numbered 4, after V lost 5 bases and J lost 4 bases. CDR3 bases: TGTGCCAGCAGCAGGGGACAGGTTTACGAGCAGTACGTC. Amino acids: CASSRGQVYEQYV.

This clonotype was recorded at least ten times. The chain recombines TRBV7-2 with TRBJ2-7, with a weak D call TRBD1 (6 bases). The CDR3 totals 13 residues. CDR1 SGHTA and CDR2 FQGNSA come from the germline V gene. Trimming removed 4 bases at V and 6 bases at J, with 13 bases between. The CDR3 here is CASSSYLRGEQYF. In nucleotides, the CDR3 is TGTGCCAGCAGCTCGTACCTCAGGGGCGAGCAGTACTTC.